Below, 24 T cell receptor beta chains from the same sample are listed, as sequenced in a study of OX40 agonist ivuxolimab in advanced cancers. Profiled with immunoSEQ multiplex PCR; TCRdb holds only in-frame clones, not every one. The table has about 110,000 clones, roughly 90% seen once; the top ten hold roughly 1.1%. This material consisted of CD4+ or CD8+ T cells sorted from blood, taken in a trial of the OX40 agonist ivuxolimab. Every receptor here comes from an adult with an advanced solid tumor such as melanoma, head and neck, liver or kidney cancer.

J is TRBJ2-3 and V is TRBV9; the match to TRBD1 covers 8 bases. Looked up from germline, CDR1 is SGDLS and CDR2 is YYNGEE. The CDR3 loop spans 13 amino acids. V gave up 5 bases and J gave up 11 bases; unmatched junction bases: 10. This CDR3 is CASSSGEQGVQYF. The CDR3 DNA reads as TGTGCCAGCAGTTCAGGGGAACAGGGGGTGCAGTATTTT.

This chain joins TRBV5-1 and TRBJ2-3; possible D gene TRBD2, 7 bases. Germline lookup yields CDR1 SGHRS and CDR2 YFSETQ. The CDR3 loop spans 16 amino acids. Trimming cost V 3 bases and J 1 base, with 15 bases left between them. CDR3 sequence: CASSSLIGGGTDTQYF. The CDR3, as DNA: TGCGCCAGCAGCTCCCTTATAGGGGGGGGCACAGATACGCAGTATTTT.

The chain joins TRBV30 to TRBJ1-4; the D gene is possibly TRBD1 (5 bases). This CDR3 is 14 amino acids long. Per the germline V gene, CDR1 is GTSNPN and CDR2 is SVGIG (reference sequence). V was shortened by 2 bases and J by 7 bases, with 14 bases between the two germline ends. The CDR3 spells CAWSRQSGGEKLFF. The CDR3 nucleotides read TGTGCCTGGAGTCGACAGTCTGGGGGTGAAAAACTGTTTTTT.

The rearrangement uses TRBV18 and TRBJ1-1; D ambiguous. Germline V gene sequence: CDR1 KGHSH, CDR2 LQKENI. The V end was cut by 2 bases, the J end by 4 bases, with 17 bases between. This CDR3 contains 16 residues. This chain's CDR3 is CASSPLTAGSATEAFF. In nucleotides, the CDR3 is TGTGCCAGCTCACCATTGACGGCTGGCAGCGCCACTGAAGCTTTCTTT.

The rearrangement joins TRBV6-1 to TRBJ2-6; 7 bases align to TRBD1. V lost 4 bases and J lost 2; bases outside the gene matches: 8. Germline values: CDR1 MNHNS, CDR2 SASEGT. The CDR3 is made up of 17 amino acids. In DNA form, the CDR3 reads TGTGCCAGCAGTGCCCCACAGGGGACCCCTGGGGCCAACGTCCTGACTTTC. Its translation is CASSAPQGTPGANVLTF.

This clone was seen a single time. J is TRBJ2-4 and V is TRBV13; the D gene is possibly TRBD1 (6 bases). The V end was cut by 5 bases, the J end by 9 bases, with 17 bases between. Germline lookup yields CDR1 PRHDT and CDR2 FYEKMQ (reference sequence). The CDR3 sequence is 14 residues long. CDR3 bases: TGTGCCAGCAGCGCGGACAGATCGGGAACCATTCAGTACTTC. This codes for CASSADRSGTIQYF.

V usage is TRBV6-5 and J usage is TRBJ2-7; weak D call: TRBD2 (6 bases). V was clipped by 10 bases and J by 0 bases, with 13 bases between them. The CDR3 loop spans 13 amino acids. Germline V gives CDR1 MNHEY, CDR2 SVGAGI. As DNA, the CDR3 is TGTGCCATCCGGGACTCGGGCTCCTACGAGCAGTACTTC. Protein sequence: CAIRDSGSYEQYF.

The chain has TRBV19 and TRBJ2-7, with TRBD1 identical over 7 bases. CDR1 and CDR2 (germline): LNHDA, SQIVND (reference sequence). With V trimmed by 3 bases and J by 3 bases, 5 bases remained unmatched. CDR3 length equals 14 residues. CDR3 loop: CASSMPDRVYEQYF. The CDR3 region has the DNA TGTGCCAGTAGTATGCCCGACAGGGTCTACGAGCAGTACTTC.

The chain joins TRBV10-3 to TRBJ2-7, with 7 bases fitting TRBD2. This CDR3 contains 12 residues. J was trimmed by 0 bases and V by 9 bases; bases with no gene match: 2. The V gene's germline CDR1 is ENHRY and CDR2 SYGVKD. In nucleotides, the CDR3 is TGTGCCATTGCTAGCGGCTCCTACGAGCAGTACTTC. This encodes CAIASGSYEQYF.

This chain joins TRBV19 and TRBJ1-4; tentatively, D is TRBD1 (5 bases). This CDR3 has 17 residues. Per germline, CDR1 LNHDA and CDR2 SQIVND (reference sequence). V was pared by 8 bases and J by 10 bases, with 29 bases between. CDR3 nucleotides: TGTGCCAGTCAAGATCCGAGCAACAGGATTGCTTTAGGAAAACTGTTTTTT. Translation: CASQDPSNRIALGKLFF.

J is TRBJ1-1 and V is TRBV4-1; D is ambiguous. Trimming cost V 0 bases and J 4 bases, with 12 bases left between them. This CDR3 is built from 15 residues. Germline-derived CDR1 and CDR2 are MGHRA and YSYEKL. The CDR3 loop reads CASSQEVREATEAFF. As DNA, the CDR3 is TGCGCCAGCAGCCAAGAAGTGCGGGAGGCCACTGAAGCTTTCTTT.

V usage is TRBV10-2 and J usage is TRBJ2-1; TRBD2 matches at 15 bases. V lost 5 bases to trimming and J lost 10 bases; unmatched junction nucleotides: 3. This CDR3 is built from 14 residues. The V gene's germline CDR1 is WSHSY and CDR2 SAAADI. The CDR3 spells CASSRTSGREEQFF. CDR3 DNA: TGCGCCAGCAGTAGGACTAGCGGGAGGGAGGAGCAGTTCTTC.

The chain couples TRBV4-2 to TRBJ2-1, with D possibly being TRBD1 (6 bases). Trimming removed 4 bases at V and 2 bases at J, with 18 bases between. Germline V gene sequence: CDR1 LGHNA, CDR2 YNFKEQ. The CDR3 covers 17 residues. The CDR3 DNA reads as TGTGCCAGCAGCCCGGCACCTTCAGGGGCCACCTACAATGAGCAGTTCTTC. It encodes CASSPAPSGATYNEQFF.

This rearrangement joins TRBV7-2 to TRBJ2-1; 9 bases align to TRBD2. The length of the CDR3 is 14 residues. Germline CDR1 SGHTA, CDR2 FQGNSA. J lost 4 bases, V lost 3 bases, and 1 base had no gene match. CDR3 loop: CASSFSGSYNEQFF. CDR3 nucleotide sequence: TGTGCCAGCAGCTTTAGCGGGAGTTACAATGAGCAGTTCTTC.

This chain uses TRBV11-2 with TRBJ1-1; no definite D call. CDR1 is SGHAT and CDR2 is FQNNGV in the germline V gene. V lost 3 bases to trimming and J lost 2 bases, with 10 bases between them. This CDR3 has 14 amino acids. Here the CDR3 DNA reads TGTGCCAGCAGCTTCGACGGCCTCAACACTGAAGCTTTCTTT. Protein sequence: CASSFDGLNTEAFF. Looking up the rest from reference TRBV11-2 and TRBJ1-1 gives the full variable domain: EAGVAQSPRYKIIEKRQSVAFWCNPISGHATLYWYQQILGQGPKLLIQFQNNGVVDDSQLPKDRFSAERLKGVDSTLKIQPAKLEDSAVYLCASSFDGLNTEAFFGQGTRLTVV.

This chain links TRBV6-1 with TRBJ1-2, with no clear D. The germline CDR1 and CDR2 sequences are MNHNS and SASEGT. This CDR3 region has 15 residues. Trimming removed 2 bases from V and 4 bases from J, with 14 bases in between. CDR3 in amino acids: CASSETVGRSYGYTF. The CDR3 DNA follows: TGTGCCAGCAGTGAAACAGTCGGACGCAGCTATGGCTACACCTTC.

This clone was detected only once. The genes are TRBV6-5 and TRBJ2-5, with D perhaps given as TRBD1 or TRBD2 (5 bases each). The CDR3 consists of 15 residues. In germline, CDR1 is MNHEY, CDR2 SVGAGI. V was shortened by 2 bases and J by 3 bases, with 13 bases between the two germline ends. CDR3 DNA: TGTGCCAGCAGTTACGAGGGGACGCGGGAAGAGACCCAGTACTTC. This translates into CASSYEGTREETQYF.

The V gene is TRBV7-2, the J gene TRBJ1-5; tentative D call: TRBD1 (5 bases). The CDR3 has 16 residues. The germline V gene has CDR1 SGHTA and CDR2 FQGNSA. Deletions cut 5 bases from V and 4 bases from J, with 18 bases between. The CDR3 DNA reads TGTGCCAGCAGCGCCCGGTCTCGGGGACCAAATCAGCCCCAGCATTTT. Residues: CASSARSRGPNQPQHF.

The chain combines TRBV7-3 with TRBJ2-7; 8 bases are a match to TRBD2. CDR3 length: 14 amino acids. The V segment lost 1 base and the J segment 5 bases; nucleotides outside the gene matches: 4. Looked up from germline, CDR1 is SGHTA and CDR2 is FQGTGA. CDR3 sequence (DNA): TGTGCCAGCAGCTTAAACGGGAGGGCCGACGAGCAGTACTTC. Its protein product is CASSLNGRADEQYF.

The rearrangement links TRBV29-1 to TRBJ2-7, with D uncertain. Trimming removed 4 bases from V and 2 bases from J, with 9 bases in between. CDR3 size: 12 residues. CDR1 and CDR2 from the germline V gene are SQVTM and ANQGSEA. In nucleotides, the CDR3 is TGCAGCGTTGCCGGCCTAGCCTACGAGCAGTACTTC. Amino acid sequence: CSVAGLAYEQYF.

The CDR3 sequence is CASSPLSPAGVADTQYF. DNA of the CDR3: TGTGCCAGCTCACCCCTCTCGCCAGCGGGAGTGGCAGATACGCAGTATTTT. The chain uses TRBV18 and TRBJ2-3; 8 bases fit TRBD2. CDR1 KGHSH and CDR2 LQKENI come from the germline V gene. V shed 3 bases, J shed 4 bases, and the junction held 12 bases outside the gene matches. The CDR3 runs to 17 residues.

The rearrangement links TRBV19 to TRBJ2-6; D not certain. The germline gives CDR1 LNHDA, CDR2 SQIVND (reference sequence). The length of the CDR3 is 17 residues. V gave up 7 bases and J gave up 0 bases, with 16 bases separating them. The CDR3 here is CASIGGRMSSGANVLTF. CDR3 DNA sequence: TGTGCCAGTATAGGCGGACGAATGAGCTCTGGGGCCAACGTCCTGACTTTC.

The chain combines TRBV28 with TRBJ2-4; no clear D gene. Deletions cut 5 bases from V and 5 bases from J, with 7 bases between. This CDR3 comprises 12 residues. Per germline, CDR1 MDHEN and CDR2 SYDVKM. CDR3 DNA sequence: TGTGCCAGCAGTCCCAGTGAAAACATTCAGTACTTC. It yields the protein CASSPSENIQYF.

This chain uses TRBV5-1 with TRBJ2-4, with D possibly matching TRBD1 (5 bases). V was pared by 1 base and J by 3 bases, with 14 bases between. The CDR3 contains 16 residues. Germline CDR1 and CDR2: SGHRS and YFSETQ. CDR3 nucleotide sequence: TGCGCCAGCAGCTTGTCAGGGATCGGTGACAAAAACATTCAGTACTTC. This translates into CASSLSGIGDKNIQYF.